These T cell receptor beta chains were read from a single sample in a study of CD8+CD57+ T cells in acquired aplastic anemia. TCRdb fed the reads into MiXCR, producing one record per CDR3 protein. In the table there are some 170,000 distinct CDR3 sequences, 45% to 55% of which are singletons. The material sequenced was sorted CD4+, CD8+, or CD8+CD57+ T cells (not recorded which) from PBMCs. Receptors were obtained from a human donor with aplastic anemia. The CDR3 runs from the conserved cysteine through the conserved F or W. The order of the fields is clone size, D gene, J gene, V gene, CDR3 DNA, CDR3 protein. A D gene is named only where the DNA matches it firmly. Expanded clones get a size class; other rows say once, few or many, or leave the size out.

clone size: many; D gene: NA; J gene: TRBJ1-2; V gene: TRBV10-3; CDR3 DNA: TGTGCCATCAGGGACGATCAAGCTTTAGCTCCGTATGGCTACACCTTC; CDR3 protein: CAIRDDQALAPYGYTF
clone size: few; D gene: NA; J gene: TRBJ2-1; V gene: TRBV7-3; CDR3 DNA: TGTGCCAGCAGCTTAAGGCAGGGAAGGTACAATGAGCAGTTCTTC; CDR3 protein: CASSLRQGRYNEQFF
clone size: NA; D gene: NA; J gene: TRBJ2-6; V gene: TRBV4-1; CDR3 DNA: TGCGCCAGCAGCCAAGTACCGCTTGACTCTGGGGCCAACGTCCTGACTTTC; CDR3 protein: CASSQVPLDSGANVLTF
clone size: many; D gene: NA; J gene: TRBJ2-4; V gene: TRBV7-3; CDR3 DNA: TGTGCCAGCAGCTACTACAGGGAAGACATTCAGTACTTC; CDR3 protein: CASSYYREDIQYF
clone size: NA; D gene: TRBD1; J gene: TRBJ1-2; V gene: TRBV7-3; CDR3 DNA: TGTGCCAGCAGCGAGACGGGACAGGGGTATGGCTACACCTTC; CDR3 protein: CASSETGQGYGYTF
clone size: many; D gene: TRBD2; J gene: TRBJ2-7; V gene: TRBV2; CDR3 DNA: TGTGCCAGCAGGGGAGCGGGGGGGTACTCCTACGAGCAGTACTTC; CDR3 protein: CASRGAGGYSYEQYF
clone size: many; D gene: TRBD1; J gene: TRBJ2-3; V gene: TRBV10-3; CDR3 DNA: TGTGCCATCAGTGGCCCGGGACAGGGGAGCACAGATACGCAGTATTTT; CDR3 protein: CAISGPGQGSTDTQYF
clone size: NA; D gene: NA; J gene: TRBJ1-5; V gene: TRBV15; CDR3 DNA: TGTGCCACCAGCAGGGGGAGGTCTGGAAATCAGCCCCAGCATTTT; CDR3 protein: CATSRGRSGNQPQHF
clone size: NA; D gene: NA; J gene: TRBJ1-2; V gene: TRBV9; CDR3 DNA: TGTGCCAGCAGCGTAGAAGGACATTCTAACTATGGCTACACCTTC; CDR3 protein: CASSVEGHSNYGYTF
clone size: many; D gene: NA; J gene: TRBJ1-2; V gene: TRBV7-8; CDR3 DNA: TGTGCCAGCAGCTTAGTCGGGCAGATCGCCTATGGCTACACCTTC; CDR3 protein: CASSLVGQIAYGYTF
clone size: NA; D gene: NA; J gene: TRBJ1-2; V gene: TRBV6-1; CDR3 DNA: TGTGCCAGCAGTGAAAAGACAGGATACTACTCTAACTATGGCTACACCTTC; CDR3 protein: CASSEKTGYYSNYGYTF
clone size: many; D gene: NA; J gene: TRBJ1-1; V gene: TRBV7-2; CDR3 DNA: TGTGCCAGCAGCTTAGCGCAGGGAGGTGGCACTGAAGCTTTCTTT; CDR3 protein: CASSLAQGGGTEAFF
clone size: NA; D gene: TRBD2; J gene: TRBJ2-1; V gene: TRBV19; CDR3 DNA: TGTGCCAGTAGTCCCTACTCGGGCGGGAGTGCACTGTTCCGGGGTGAGCAGTTCTTC; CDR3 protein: CASSPYSGGSALFRGEQFF
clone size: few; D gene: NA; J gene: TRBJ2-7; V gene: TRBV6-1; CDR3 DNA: TGTGCCAGCAGAGTTCTCGGGACCGTCTGCGAGCGGTACTTC; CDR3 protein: CASRVLGTVCERYF
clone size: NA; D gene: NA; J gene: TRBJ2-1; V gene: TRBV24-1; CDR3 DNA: TGTGCCACCAGTGGCCGGGACCGAAACAATGAGCAGTTCTTC; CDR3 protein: CATSGRDRNNEQFF
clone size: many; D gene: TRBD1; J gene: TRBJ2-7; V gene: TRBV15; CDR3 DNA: TGTGCCACCAGCAGAGGGGGGACAGGGGAGAGCTCCTACGAGCAGTACTTC; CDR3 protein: CATSRGGTGESSYEQYF
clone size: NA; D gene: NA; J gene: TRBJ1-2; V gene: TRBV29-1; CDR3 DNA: TGCAGCGTTGCCTCCTTTGAAGGGAGGGACTATGGCTACACCTTC; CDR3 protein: CSVASFEGRDYGYTF
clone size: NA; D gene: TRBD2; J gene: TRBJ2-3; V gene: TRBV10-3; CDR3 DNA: TGTGCCATCAGTGAGTCCGCTAGCGGGAAGGCTGATACGCAGTATTTT; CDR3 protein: CAISESASGKADTQYF
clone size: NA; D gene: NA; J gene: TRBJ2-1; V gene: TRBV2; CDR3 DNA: TGTGCCAGCAGACCAGGGGGGGCTTTGGGTGAGCAGTTCTTC; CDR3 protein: CASRPGGALGEQFF
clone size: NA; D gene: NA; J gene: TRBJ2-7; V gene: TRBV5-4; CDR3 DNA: TGTGCCAGCAGCTCATCGATAAACACCGGGCCGTACGAGCAGTACTTC; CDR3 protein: CASSSSINTGPYEQYF
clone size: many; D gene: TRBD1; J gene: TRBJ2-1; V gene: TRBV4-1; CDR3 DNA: TGCGCCAGCAGCCAAGACCCAGGGGGTATCATCTATGAGCAGTTCTTC; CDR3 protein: CASSQDPGGIIYEQFF
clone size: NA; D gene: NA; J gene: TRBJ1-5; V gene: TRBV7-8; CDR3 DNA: TGTGCCAGCAGCTCCAACATTTTCAATCAGCCCCAGCATTTT; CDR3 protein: CASSSNIFNQPQHF
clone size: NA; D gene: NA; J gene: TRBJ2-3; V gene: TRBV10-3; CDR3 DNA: TGTGCCATCAGTGGGACAGGGAGGGAAGATACGCAGTATTTT; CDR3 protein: CAISGTGREDTQYF
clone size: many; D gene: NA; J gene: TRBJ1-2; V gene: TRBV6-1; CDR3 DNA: TGTGCCAGCAGTCCCTGGATAGGAAATGGCTACACCTTC; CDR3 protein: CASSPWIGNGYTF
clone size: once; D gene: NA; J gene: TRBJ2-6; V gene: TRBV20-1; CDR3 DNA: TGCAGTGCTTGGGGTCCGTCTTCTGGGGCCAACGTCCTGACTTTC; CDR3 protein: CSAWGPSSGANVLTF
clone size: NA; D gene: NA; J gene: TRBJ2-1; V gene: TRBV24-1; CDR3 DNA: TGTGCCACCAGTGACACCGACAGTTTCTCCTACAATGAGCAGTTCTTC; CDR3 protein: CATSDTDSFSYNEQFF
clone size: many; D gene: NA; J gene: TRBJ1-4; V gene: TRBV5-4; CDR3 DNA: TGTGCCAGCAGTGGGGGAGCAACTAATGAAAAACTGTTTTTT; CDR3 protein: CASSGGATNEKLFF
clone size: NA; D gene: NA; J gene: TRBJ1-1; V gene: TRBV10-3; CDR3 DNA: TGTGCCATCAGTGACAAGGGGAACACTGGAGCTTTCTTT; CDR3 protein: CAISDKGNTGAFF
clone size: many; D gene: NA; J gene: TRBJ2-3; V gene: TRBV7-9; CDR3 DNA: TGTGCCAGCAGCCGGGCCGATGGGACGCAGTATTTT; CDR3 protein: CASSRADGTQYF
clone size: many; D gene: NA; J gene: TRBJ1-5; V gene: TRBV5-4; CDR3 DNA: TGTGCCAGCAGCACAGGCGGGGGGGGGCTCAATCAGCCCCAGCATTTT; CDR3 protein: CASSTGGGGLNQPQHF
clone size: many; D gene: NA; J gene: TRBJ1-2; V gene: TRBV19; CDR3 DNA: TGTGCCAGTAGCCGGCAGAACTATGGCTACACCTTC; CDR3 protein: CASSRQNYGYTF
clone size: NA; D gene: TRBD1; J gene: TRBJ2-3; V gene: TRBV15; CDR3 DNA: TGTGCCACCAGCCCTCGGGACAGGGTGACAGATACGCAGTATTTT; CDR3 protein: CATSPRDRVTDTQYF
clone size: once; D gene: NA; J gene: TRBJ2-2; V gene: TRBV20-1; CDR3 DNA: TGCAGTGCTAGAGATGATCGGCAGTCGAACACCGGGGAGCTGTTTTTT; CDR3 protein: CSARDDRQSNTGELFF
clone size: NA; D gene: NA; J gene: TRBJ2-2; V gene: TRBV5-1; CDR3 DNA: TGCGCCAGCAGAGGGTCCGGGGAGCTGTTTTTT; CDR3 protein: CASRGSGELFF
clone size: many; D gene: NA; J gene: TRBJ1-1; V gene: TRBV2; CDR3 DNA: TGTGCCAGCAGTGAGATGTGGGGAATCGGAGGTGACACTGAAGCTTTCTTT; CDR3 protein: CASSEMWGIGGDTEAFF
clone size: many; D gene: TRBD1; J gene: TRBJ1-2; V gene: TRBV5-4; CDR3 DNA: TGTGCCAGCAGCCCGGGACAGGGGGCTTATGGCTACACCTTC; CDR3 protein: CASSPGQGAYGYTF
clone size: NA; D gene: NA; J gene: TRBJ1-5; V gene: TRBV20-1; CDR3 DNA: TGCAGTGCTCTCCGTGGCGGCAATCAGCCCCAGCATTTT; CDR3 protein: CSALRGGNQPQHF
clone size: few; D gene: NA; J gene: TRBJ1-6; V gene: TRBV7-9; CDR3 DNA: TGTGCCAGCAGGAAGGATTCACCCCTCCACTTT; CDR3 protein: CASRKDSPLHF
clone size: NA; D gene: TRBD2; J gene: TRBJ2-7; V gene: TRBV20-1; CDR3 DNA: TGCAGTGCTAGAGATAGCGGGAGGATCTCCTACGAGCAGTACTTC; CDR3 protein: CSARDSGRISYEQYF
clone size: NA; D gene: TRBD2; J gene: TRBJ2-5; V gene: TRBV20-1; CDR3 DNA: TGCAGTGCTAGACCAGTAGCGGGGGGGAGAGAGACCCAGTACTTC; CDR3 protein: CSARPVAGGRETQYF
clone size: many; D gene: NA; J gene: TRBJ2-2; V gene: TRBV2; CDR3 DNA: TGTGCCAGCAGGGTGGGGGACCGCACCGGGGAGCTGTTTTTT; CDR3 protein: CASRVGDRTGELFF
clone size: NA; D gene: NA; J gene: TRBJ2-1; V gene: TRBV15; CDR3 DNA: TGTGCCACCAGCAGCAATGGGGGGGCAGGGGAGCAGTTCTTC; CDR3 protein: CATSSNGGAGEQFF
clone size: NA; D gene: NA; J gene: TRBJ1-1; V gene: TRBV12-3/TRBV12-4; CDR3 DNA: TGTGCCAGCAGTCCCAAGGTGAACACTGAAGCTTTCTTT; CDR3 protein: CASSPKVNTEAFF
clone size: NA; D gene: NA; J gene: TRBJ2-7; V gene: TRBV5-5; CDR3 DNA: TGTGCCAGCAGCTTGGCCGGTCAGGGGCTTCGTCGAGAGCAGTACTTC; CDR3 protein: CASSLAGQGLRREQYF